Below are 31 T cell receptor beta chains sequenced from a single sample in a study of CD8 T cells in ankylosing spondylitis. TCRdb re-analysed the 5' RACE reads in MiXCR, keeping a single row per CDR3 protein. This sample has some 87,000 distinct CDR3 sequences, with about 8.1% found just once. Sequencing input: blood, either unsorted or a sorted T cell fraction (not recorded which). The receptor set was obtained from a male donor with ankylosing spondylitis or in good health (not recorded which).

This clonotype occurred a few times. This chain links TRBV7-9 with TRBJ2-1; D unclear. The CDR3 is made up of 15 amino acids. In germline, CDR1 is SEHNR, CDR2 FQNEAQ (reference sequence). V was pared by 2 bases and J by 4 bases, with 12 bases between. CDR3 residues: CASSLWPQGYNEQFF. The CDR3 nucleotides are TGTGCCAGCAGCTTATGGCCCCAAGGATACAATGAGCAGTTCTTC.

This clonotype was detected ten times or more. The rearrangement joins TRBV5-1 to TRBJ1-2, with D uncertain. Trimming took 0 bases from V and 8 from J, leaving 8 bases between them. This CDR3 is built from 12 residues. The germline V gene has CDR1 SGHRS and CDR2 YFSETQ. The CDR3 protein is CASSLEGDGYTF. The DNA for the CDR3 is TGCGCCAGCAGCTTGGAGGGAGACGGCTACACCTTC.

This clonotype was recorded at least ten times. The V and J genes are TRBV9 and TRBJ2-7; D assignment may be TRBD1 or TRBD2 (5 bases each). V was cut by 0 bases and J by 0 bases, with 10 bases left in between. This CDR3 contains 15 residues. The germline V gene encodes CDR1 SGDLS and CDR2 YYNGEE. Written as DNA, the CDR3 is TGTGCCAGCAGCGTAGATCCAGGGACCTCCTACGAGCAGTACTTC. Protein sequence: CASSVDPGTSYEQYF.

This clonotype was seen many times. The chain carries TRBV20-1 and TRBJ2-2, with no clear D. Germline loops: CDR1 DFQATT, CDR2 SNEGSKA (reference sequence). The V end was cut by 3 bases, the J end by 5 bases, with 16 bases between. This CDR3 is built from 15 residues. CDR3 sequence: CSARSDNRWTGELFF. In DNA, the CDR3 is TGCAGTGCTAGGAGTGATAATAGGTGGACCGGGGAGCTGTTTTTT.

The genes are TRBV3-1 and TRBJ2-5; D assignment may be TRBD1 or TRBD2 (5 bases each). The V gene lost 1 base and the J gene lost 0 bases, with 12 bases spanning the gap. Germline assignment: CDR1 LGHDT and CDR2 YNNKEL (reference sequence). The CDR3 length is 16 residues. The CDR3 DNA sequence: TGTGCCAGCAGCCAAGGGACCGGGGCCCACCAAGAGACCCAGTACTTC. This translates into CASSQGTGAHQETQYF.

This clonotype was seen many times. Here the CDR3 DNA reads TGTGCCAGCACCTCTGGGGTCTACGAGCAGTACTTC. Encoded protein: CASTSGVYEQYF. The gene calls are TRBV7-2 and TRBJ2-7; D unclear. CDR3 size: 12 residues. Trimming removed 7 bases at V and 3 bases at J, with 10 bases between. CDR1 SGHTA and CDR2 FQGNSA come from the germline V gene. The entire variable domain, with the rest obtained from reference TRBV7-2 and TRBJ2-7, is as follows: GAGVSQSPSNKVTEKGKDVELRCDPISGHTALYWYRQSLGQGLEFLIYFQGNSAPDKSGLPSDRFSAERTGGSVSTLTIQRTQQEDSAVYLCASTSGVYEQYFGPGTRLTVT.

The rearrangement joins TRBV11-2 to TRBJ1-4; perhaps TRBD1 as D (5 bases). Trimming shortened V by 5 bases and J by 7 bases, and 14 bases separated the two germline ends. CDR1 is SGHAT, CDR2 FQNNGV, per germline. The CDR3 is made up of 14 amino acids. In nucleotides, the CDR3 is TGTGCCAGCAGCCCAGGAGGGGTGATTGAAAAACTGTTTTTT. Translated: CASSPGGVIEKLFF. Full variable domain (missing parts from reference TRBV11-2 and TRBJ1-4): EAGVAQSPRYKIIEKRQSVAFWCNPISGHATLYWYQQILGQGPKLLIQFQNNGVVDDSQLPKDRFSAERLKGVDSTLKIQPAKLEDSAVYLCASSPGGVIEKLFFGSGTQLSVL.

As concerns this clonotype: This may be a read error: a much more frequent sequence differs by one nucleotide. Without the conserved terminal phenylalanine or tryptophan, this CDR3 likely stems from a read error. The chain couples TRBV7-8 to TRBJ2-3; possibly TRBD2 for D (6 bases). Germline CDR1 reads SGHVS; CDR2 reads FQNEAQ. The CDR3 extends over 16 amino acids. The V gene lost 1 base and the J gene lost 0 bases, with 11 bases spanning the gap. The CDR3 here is CASSLVEAGSTDTQYC. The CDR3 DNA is TGTGCCAGCAGCTTAGTGGAGGCGGGGAGCACAGATACGCAGTATTGT.

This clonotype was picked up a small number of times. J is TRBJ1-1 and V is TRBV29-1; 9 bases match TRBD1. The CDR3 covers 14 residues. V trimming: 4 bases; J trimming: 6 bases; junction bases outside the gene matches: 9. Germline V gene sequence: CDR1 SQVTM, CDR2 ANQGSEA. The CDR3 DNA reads TGCAGCGTTGTAGTAAGGACAGGGGAGTCTGAAGCTTTCTTT. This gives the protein CSVVVRTGESEAFF.

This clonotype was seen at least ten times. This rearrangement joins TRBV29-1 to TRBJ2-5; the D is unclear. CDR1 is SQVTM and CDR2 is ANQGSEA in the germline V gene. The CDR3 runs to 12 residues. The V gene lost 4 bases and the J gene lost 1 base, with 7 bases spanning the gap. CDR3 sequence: CSVVRTQETQYF. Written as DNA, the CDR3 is TGCAGCGTTGTTAGGACCCAAGAGACCCAGTACTTC. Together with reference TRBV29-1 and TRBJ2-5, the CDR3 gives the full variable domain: SAVISQKPSRDICQRGTSLTIQCQVDSQVTMMFWYRQQPGQSLTLIATANQGSEATYESGFVIDKFPISRPNLTFSTLTVSNMSPEDSSIYLCSVVRTQETQYFGPGTRLLVL.

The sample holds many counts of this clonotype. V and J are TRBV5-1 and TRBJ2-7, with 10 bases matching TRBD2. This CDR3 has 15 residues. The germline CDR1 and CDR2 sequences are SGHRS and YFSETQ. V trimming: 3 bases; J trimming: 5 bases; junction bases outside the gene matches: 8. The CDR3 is CASSYTAGGLNEQYF. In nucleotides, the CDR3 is TGCGCCAGCAGCTACACAGCGGGGGGGCTTAACGAGCAGTACTTC. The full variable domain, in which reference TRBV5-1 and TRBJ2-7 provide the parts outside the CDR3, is KAGVTQTPRYLIKTRGQQVTLSCSPISGHRSVSWYQQTPGQGLQFLFEYFSETQRNKGNFPGRFSGRQFSNSRSEMNVSTLELGDSALYLCASSYTAGGLNEQYFGPGTRLTVT.

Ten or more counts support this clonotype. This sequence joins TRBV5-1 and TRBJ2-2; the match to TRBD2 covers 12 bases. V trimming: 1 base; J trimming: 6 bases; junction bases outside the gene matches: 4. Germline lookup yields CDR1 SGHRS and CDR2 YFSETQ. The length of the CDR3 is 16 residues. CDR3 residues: CASSLTSGGLSGELFF. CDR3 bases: TGCGCCAGCAGCTTGACTAGCGGGGGGTTATCCGGGGAGCTGTTTTTT.

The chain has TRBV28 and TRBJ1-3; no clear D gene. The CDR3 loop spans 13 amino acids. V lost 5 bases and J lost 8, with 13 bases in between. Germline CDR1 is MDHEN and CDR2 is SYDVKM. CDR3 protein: CASSQGYFDTIYF. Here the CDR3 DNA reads TGTGCCAGCAGTCAAGGATATTTTGACACCATATATTTT.

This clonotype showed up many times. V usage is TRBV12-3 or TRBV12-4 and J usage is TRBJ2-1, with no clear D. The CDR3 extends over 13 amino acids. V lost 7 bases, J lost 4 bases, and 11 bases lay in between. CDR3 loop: CASKTDGYNEQFF. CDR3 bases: TGTGCCAGCAAGACGGACGGGTACAATGAGCAGTTCTTC.

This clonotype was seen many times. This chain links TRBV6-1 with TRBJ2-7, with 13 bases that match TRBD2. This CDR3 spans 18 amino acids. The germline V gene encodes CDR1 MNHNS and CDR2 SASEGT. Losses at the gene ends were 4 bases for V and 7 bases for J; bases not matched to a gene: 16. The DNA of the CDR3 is TGTGCCAGCAGTGTCGCCCCTCCTAAAGGACTAGCGGGGGTTGAGCAGTACTTC. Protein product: CASSVAPPKGLAGVEQYF.

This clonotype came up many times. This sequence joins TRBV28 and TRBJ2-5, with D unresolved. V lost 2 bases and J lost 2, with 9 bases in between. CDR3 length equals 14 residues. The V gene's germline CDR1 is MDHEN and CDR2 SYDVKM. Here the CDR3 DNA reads TGTGCCAGCAGTTTAGCCGGGCCGCAAGAGACCCAGTACTTC. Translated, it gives CASSLAGPQETQYF.

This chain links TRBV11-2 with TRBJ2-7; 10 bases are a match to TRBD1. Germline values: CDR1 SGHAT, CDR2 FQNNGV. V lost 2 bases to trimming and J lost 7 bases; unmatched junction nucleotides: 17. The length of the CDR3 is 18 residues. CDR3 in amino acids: CASSLLAPLGQGLFEQYF. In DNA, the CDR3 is TGTGCCAGCAGCTTATTGGCCCCTTTGGGACAGGGGCTTTTTGAGCAGTACTTC.

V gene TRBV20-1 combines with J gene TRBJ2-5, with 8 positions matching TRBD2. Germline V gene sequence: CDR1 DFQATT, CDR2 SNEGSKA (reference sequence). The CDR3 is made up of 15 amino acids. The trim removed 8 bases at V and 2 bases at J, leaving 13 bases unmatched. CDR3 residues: CSSRGGATLQETQYF. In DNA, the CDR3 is TGCAGTTCCCGGGGGGGCGCGACACTTCAAGAGACCCAGTACTTC.

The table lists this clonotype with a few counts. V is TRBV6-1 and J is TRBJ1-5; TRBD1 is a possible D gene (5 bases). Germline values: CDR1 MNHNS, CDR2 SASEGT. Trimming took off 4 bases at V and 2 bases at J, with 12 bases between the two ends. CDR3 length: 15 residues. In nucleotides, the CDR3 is TGTGCCAGCAGTGCGGTAGGCAGGGGCAATCAGCCCCAGCATTTT. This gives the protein CASSAVGRGNQPQHF.

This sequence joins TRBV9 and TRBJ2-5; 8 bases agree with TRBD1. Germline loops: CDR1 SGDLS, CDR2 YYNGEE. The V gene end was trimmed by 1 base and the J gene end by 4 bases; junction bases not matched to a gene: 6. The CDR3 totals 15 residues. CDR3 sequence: CASSVRAGGGETQYF. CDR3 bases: TGTGCCAGCAGCGTAAGGGCAGGGGGCGGAGAGACCCAGTACTTC.

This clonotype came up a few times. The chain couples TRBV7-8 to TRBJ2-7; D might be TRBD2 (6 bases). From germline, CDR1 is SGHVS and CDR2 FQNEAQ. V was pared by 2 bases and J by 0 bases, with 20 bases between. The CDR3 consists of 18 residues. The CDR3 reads CASSLSRFRGLSSYEQYF. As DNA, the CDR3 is TGTGCCAGCAGCTTAAGTCGTTTCCGGGGGTTGAGCTCCTACGAGCAGTACTTC.

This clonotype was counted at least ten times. In nucleotides, the CDR3 is TGTGCCAGCAGCCAGCTGGGCGGGAACTATGGCTACACCTTC. It encodes CASSQLGGNYGYTF. V usage is TRBV7-6 and J usage is TRBJ1-2, with D hard to call. The germline V and J ends were trimmed by 5 bases and 2 bases, with 12 bases remaining between them. There are 14 residues in the CDR3. Per the germline V gene, CDR1 is SGHVS and CDR2 is FNYEAQ.

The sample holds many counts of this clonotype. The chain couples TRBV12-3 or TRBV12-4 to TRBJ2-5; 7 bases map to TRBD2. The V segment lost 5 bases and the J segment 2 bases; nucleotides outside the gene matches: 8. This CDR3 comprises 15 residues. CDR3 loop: CASSPQWGGQETQYF. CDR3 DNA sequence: TGTGCCAGCAGTCCCCAGTGGGGGGGACAAGAGACCCAGTACTTC.

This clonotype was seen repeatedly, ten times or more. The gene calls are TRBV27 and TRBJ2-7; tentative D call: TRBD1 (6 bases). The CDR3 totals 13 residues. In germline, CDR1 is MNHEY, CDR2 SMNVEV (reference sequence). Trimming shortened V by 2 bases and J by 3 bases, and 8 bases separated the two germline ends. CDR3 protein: CASSLQGHYEQYF. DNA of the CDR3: TGTGCCAGCAGTTTACAGGGACACTACGAGCAGTACTTC.

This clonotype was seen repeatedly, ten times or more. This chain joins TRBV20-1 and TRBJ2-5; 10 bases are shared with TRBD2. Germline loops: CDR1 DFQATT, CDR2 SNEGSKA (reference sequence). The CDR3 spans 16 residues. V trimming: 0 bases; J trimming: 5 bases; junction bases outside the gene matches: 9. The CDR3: CSARDAGTSVRETQYF. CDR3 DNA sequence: TGCAGTGCTAGAGATGCTGGGACTAGCGTTCGGGAGACCCAGTACTTC.

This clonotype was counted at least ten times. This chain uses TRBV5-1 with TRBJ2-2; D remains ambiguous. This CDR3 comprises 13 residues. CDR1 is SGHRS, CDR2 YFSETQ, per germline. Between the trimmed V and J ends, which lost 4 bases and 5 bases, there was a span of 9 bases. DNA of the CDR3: TGCGCCAGCAGCGTTATTGGAACCGGGGAGCTGTTTTTT. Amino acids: CASSVIGTGELFF.

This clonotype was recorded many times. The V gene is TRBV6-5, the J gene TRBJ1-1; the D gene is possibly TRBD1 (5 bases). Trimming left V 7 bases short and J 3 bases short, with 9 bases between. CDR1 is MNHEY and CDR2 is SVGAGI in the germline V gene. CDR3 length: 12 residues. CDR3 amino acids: CASTGGHTEAFF. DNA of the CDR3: TGTGCCAGCACGGGGGGACACACTGAAGCTTTCTTT.

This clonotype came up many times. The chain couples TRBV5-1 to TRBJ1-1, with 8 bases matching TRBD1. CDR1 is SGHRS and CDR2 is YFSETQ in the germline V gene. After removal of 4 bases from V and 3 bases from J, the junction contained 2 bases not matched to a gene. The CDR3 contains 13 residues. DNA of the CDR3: TGCGCCAGCAGCAAACAGGGGGACACTGAAGCTTTCTTT. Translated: CASSKQGDTEAFF.

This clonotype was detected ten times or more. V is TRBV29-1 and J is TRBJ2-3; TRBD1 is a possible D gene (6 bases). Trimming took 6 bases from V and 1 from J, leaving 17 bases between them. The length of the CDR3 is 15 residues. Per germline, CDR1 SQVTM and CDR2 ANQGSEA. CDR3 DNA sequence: TGCAGCGTCGTTAGGGGGAATGATGGCACAGATACGCAGTATTTT. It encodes CSVVRGNDGTDTQYF.

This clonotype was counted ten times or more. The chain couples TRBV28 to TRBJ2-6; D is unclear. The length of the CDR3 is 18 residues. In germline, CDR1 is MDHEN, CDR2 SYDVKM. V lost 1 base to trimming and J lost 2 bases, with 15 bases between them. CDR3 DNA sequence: TGTGCCAGCAGTTTATTAGGTGGGTTGGCCCCTGGGGCCAACGTCCTGACTTTC. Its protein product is CASSLLGGLAPGANVLTF.

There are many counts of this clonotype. CDR3 loop: CASSLVGRASGGSDTQYF. The DNA of the CDR3 is TGTGCCAGCAGCTTAGTGGGTAGGGCTAGCGGGGGGTCAGATACGCAGTATTTT. The gene calls are TRBV7-3 and TRBJ2-3, with TRBD2 matching 11 bases. The CDR3 has 18 residues. V gave up 2 bases and J gave up 4 bases; unmatched junction bases: 11. Germline lookup yields CDR1 SGHTA and CDR2 FQGTGA.